The 24 T cell receptor beta chains listed next were all sequenced from one sample in a study of control samples from healthy donors and cancer patients. Produced via immunoSEQ multiplex PCR; TCRdb's table is partial and in-frame only. The data hold 65,000 to 95,000 clones, with 87% observed a single time. The source material was blood. These receptors all stem from a man aged 50 to 59 in good health.

The V gene is TRBV29-1, the J gene TRBJ1-4, with 9 nucleotides matching TRBD1. V was pared by 6 bases and J by 8 bases, with 4 bases of the junction left unmatched. The CDR3 length is 12 residues. The germline V gene encodes CDR1 SQVTM and CDR2 ANQGSEA. CDR3 DNA: TGCAGCGTAGGACAGGGGCCCGAAAAACTGTTTTTT. Protein product: CSVGQGPEKLFF.

The chain is built from TRBV10-2 and TRBJ1-2; no definite D call. This CDR3 has 14 amino acids. The germline V gene encodes CDR1 WSHSY and CDR2 SAAADI. V was cut by 2 bases and J by 0 bases, with 7 bases left in between. The CDR3 DNA follows: TGCGCCAGCAGTGAGACACAGCCTAACTATGGCTACACCTTC. Amino acids: CASSETQPNYGYTF.

The chain uses TRBV10-1 and TRBJ2-5; 12 nucleotides match TRBD2. J lost 4 bases, V lost 2 bases, and 2 bases had no gene match. The CDR3 contains 15 residues. Germline V gene lookup returns CDR1 WNHNN and CDR2 SYGVQD (reference sequence). CDR3 in DNA: TGCGCCAGCAGTGAGACTAGCGGGGGGATAGAGACCCAGTACTTC. It encodes CASSETSGGIETQYF.

This clone was detected only a few times. This sequence joins TRBV6-5 and TRBJ1-5; D is perhaps TRBD1 (6 bases). The CDR3 has 15 amino acids. Germline CDR1 and CDR2: MNHEY and SVGAGI. Trimming stripped 6 bases from V and 2 bases from J, with 14 bases between. CDR3: CASSPTGTGNQPQHF. The DNA for the CDR3 is TGTGCCAGCAGCCCCACAGGGACGGGCAATCAGCCCCAGCATTTT.

The rearrangement uses TRBV24-1 and TRBJ2-7; D possibly matches TRBD1 or TRBD2 (5 bases each). Trimming took 0 bases from V and 7 from J, leaving 24 bases between them. This CDR3 region has 18 residues. CDR1 is KGHDR, CDR2 SFDVKD, per germline. The CDR3 DNA is TGTGCCACCAGTGATTTGCCGGTTTGGGGGACCCCAAAGCGGGAGCAGTACTTC. The encoded protein is CATSDLPVWGTPKREQYF.

The genes are TRBV7-2 and TRBJ1-6; D gene uncertain. The CDR3 extends over 13 amino acids. The germline CDR1 and CDR2 sequences are SGHTA and FQGNSA. The V gene lost 1 base and the J gene lost 12 bases, with 10 bases spanning the gap. In nucleotides, the CDR3 is TGTGCCAGCAGCTTAGAGACCCACAGACCCCTCCACTTT. As protein: CASSLETHRPLHF. The whole variable domain, filled in from reference TRBV7-2 and TRBJ1-6, reads GAGVSQSPSNKVTEKGKDVELRCDPISGHTALYWYRQSLGQGLEFLIYFQGNSAPDKSGLPSDRFSAERTGGSVSTLTIQRTQQEDSAVYLCASSLETHRPLHFGNGTRLTVT.

The chain uses TRBV20-1 and TRBJ1-1, with D uncertain. V gave up 4 bases and J gave up 6 bases, with 9 bases separating them. The CDR3 sequence is 11 residues long. The germline gives CDR1 DFQATT, CDR2 SNEGSKA (reference sequence). The CDR3 DNA reads TGCAGTGCTATAAGGGTCCCTGAAGCTTTCTTT. As protein: CSAIRVPEAFF.

This chain joins TRBV7-8 and TRBJ2-1, with TRBD1 as a possible D gene (6 bases). The CDR3 is made up of 14 amino acids. V lost 5 bases and J lost 4, with 12 bases in between. Per germline, CDR1 SGHVS and CDR2 FQNEAQ. The CDR3 DNA reads as TGTGCCAGCAGCCTACAGGGAAAGTACAATGAGCAGTTCTTC. As protein: CASSLQGKYNEQFF.

This chain joins TRBV19 and TRBJ2-1; D might be TRBD2 (5 bases). V lost 1 base and J lost 7, with 11 bases in between. From germline, CDR1 is LNHDA and CDR2 SQIVND (reference sequence). The CDR3 loop spans 14 amino acids. Here the CDR3 reads CASSIGTGINEQFF. CDR3 DNA: TGTGCCAGTAGTATAGGGACGGGGATTAATGAGCAGTTCTTC.

The rearrangement uses TRBV7-2 and TRBJ1-4; D not certain. V dropped 1 base and J dropped 13 bases, with 16 bases sitting between them. The germline gives CDR1 SGHTA, CDR2 FQGNSA. This CDR3 has 14 amino acids. CDR3 region: CASSLGGGRRGLFF. The CDR3, as DNA: TGTGCCAGCAGCTTAGGAGGCGGTCGGCGAGGACTGTTTTTT.

J is TRBJ1-2 and V is TRBV4-1, with a weak D call TRBD1 (5 bases). V gave up 1 base and J gave up 4 bases, with 13 bases separating them. Germline CDR1 is MGHRA and CDR2 is YSYEKL. CDR3 size: 15 residues. The CDR3 DNA follows: TGCGCCAGCAGCCAAGGGCAGGGTCTGCCCTATGGCTACACCTTC. Protein sequence: CASSQGQGLPYGYTF.

The J gene is TRBJ2-4, the V gene TRBV18; D might be TRBD1 (6 bases). The CDR3 runs to 15 residues. The germline V and J ends were trimmed by 0 bases and 8 bases, with 14 bases remaining between them. Germline CDR1 and CDR2: KGHSH and LQKENI. The CDR3 spells CASSPPNREWDIQYF. The DNA of the CDR3 is TGTGCCAGCTCACCACCGAACAGGGAATGGGACATTCAGTACTTC. The full variable domain, in which reference TRBV18 and TRBJ2-4 provide the parts outside the CDR3, is NAGVMQNPRHLVRRRGQEARLRCSPMKGHSHVYWYRQLPEEGLKFMVYLQKENIIDESGMPKERFSAEFPKEGPSILRIQQVVRGDSAAYFCASSPPNREWDIQYFGAGTRLSVL.

DNA for the CDR3: TGTGCCAGCAGTTACCTGAGACAGGGGGAAGCTTTCTTT. Translation: CASSYLRQGEAFF. The chain uses TRBV6-2 or TRBV6-3 and TRBJ1-1, with TRBD1 matching over 8 bases. The CDR3 has 13 amino acids. Trimming removed 2 bases from V and 8 bases from J; junction bases left unmatched: 4. Germline CDR1 and CDR2: MNHEY and SVGEGT.

The chain couples TRBV10-2 to TRBJ1-5; no definite D call. The length of the CDR3 is 14 residues. The germline V gene has CDR1 WSHSY and CDR2 SAAADI. The V end lost 0 bases, the J end lost 6 bases, and 9 bases lay between the germline ends. As DNA, the CDR3 is TGCGCCAGCAGTGAGTCTAGCACGTTTCAGCCCCAGCATTTT. This sequence encodes CASSESSTFQPQHF.

This chain links TRBV6-5 with TRBJ1-3; D unclear. Germline V gene data show CDR1 as MNHEY and CDR2 as SVGAGI. The V gene lost 5 bases and the J gene lost 4 bases, with 6 bases spanning the gap. The CDR3 runs to 12 residues. DNA of the CDR3: TGTGCCAGCAGTCAACAGGGAAACACCATATATTTT. Its protein is CASSQQGNTIYF.

The chain has TRBV6-6 and TRBJ1-3; D is possibly TRBD1 (6 bases). The V and J ends lost 6 bases and 0 bases respectively, with 9 bases between them. The germline V gene has CDR1 MNHNY and CDR2 SVGAGI (reference sequence). This CDR3 comprises 14 residues. The CDR3: CASRGQNSGNTIYF. The CDR3 nucleotides read TGTGCCAGCAGAGGACAGAACTCTGGAAACACCATATATTTT.

V is TRBV5-1 and J is TRBJ2-3; unclear D gene. Trimming took 1 base from V and 5 from J, leaving 11 bases between them. The length of the CDR3 is 14 residues. Germline loops: CDR1 SGHRS, CDR2 YFSETQ. The CDR3 spells CASSLFGDEDTQYF. The CDR3 coding sequence is TGCGCCAGCAGCTTGTTTGGGGATGAAGATACGCAGTATTTT.

The gene calls are TRBV10-3 and TRBJ1-1; 9 bases align to TRBD1. Germline CDR1 ENHRY, CDR2 SYGVKD. V gave up 2 bases and J gave up 0 bases; unmatched junction bases: 16. CDR3 size: 20 residues. CDR3 coding DNA: TGTGCCATCAGTGAGATCCCGGGACAGGGCATTACTAACATGAACACTGAAGCTTTCTTT. Translation: CAISEIPGQGITNMNTEAFF.

CDR3 nucleotide sequence: TGTGCCAGTAGCTATATGACAGCGAACACCGGGGAGCTGTTTTTT. It specifies CASSYMTANTGELFF. The J gene is TRBJ2-2, the V gene TRBV19, with D maybe TRBD1 (5 bases). The CDR3 runs 15 residues. CDR1 LNHDA and CDR2 SQIVND come from the germline V gene (reference sequence). V was pared by 6 bases and J by 0 bases, with 11 bases between.

The chain recombines TRBV4-3 with TRBJ2-2; the D call may be TRBD1 or TRBD2 (5 bases each). Per the germline V gene, CDR1 is LGHNA and CDR2 is YSLEER. This CDR3 is built from 18 residues. The V and J ends lost 1 base and 0 bases respectively, with 15 bases between them. CDR3 in DNA: TGCGCCAGCAGCCAAGGGAGGAGCGTCAGGGCGAACACCGGGGAGCTGTTTTTT. Its translation: CASSQGRSVRANTGELFF.

The chain joins TRBV6-2 or TRBV6-3 to TRBJ2-1, with 9 positions matching TRBD2. The germline CDR1 and CDR2 sequences are MNHEY and SVGEGT. This CDR3 has 15 amino acids. Trimming removed 5 bases from V and 13 bases from J; junction bases left unmatched: 15. CDR3 coding DNA: TGTGCCAGCAGTCCCCTGGCAGCGGGGGGTTTCGGCCAGTTCTTC. Residues: CASSPLAAGGFGQFF.

The CDR3 DNA sequence: TGTGCCAGCAGCACTCGGACAGGGGGGGCAGATACGCAGTATTTT. It translates to CASSTRTGGADTQYF. J is TRBJ2-3 and V is TRBV7-3; 10 positions match TRBD1. Trimming removed 5 bases from V and 4 bases from J; junction bases left unmatched: 6. CDR1 is SGHTA and CDR2 is FQGTGA in the germline V gene. This CDR3 has 15 residues. Together with reference TRBV7-3 and TRBJ2-3, the CDR3 gives the full variable domain: GAGVSQTPSNKVTEKGKYVELRCDPISGHTALYWYRQSLGQGPEFLIYFQGTGAADDSGLPNDRFFAVRPEGSVSTLKIQRTERGDSAVYLCASSTRTGGADTQYFGPGTRLTVL.

The CDR3 loop is CASSLQGTAGGYTF. CDR3 DNA: TGTGCCAGCAGCTTGCAAGGGACAGCCGGGGGCTACACCTTC. V and J are TRBV5-6 and TRBJ1-2, with 7 bases matching TRBD1. After removal of 1 base from V and 8 bases from J, the junction contained 8 bases not matched to a gene. This CDR3 is built from 14 residues. In germline, CDR1 is SGHDT, CDR2 YYEEEE.

The CDR3 sequence: CATSGWVGNTGELFF. The CDR3 coding sequence is TGTGCCACCAGTGGATGGGTAGGGAACACCGGGGAGCTGTTTTTT. The chain is built from TRBV24-1 and TRBJ2-2; D gene unclear. The germline V gene encodes CDR1 KGHDR and CDR2 SFDVKD. The V end was cut by 5 bases, the J end by 1 base, with 10 bases between. The CDR3 has 15 amino acids.